This passage covers 16 T cell receptor beta chains from one sample sequenced in a study of OX40 agonist ivuxolimab in advanced cancers. Clones were sequenced by immunoSEQ multiplex PCR, and TCRdb holds only the in-frame ones, with some missing. The sample records nearly 50,000 clones, about nine tenths being singletons. The sample here was CD4+ or CD8+ T cells sorted from blood, taken in a trial of the OX40 agonist ivuxolimab. Receptor source: an adult with an advanced solid tumor such as melanoma, head and neck, liver or kidney cancer.

The chain recombines TRBV27 with TRBJ2-2; D remains unclear. Germline V gives CDR1 MNHEY, CDR2 SMNVEV (reference sequence). The CDR3 runs to 12 residues. The CDR3, as DNA: TGTGCAGCAAGGCAGAACACCGGGGAGCTGTTTTTT. It encodes CAARQNTGELFF.

CDR3 nucleotides: TGTGCCAGCAGCTCTACCGCTGAAGCTTTCTTT. It codes for CASSSTAEAFF. The rearrangement uses TRBV11-1 and TRBJ1-1; D gene ambiguous. CDR3 size: 11 residues. Germline V gives CDR1 SGHAT, CDR2 FQDESV (reference sequence). V lost 4 bases, J lost 6 bases, and 6 bases lay in between.

The V call is TRBV7-3, the J call TRBJ1-1, with unresolved D. Germline V gives CDR1 SGHTA, CDR2 FQGTGA. The CDR3 consists of 12 residues. Trimming cost V 4 bases and J 7 bases, with 10 bases left between them. CDR3: CASSSDGIEAFF. The CDR3 DNA sequence: TGTGCCAGCAGCTCGGACGGGATTGAAGCTTTCTTT.

The V call is TRBV27, the J call TRBJ1-2; 9 nucleotides match TRBD1. The J segment lost 8 bases and the V segment lost 7 bases, leaving 11 bases of the junction unmatched. Germline CDR1 is MNHEY and CDR2 is SMNVEV (reference sequence). The CDR3 has 14 amino acids. CDR3 bases: TGTGCCAGCAAGCCAAGTCCCGGGACAGGGGGCTACACCTTC. Encoded protein: CASKPSPGTGGYTF.

The chain carries TRBV19 and TRBJ1-1; TRBD1 is a possible D gene (5 bases). The CDR3 is made up of 13 amino acids. V gave up 7 bases and J gave up 2 bases, with 11 bases separating them. The germline CDR1 and CDR2 sequences are LNHDA and SQIVND (reference sequence). CDR3 sequence: CASTPRGNTEAFF. The CDR3 DNA follows: TGTGCCAGTACCCCGAGGGGCAACACTGAAGCTTTCTTT.

This rearrangement joins TRBV5-8 to TRBJ2-1; tentative D call: TRBD2 (6 bases). CDR3 length: 13 residues. Germline CDR1 is SGHTS and CDR2 is YDEGEE. V was shortened by 3 bases and J by 10 bases, with 14 bases between the two germline ends. The CDR3 reads CASSWREWGEQFF. As DNA, the CDR3 is TGTGCCAGCAGCTGGAGGGAGTGGGGGGAGCAGTTCTTC.

The chain is built from TRBV7-8 and TRBJ1-2; unclear D gene. The CDR3 is 16 amino acids. V dropped 0 bases and J dropped 6 bases, with 17 bases sitting between them. CDR1 is SGHVS, CDR2 FQNEAQ, per germline. The CDR3 here is CASSLARRSTRDGYTF. The CDR3 DNA follows: TGTGCCAGCAGCTTAGCGCGAAGGTCCACGAGGGATGGCTACACCTTC.

This sequence joins TRBV5-1 and TRBJ2-1, with 10 nucleotides matching TRBD2. V shed 4 bases and J 6 bases; nucleotides not matched to a gene: 4. Germline lookup yields CDR1 SGHRS and CDR2 YFSETQ. The CDR3 consists of 14 residues. CDR3 amino acids: CASSLAGALNEQFF. The CDR3 bases are TGCGCCAGCAGCCTAGCGGGGGCCCTCAATGAGCAGTTCTTC.

The rearrangement joins TRBV7-6 to TRBJ2-3, with 8 nucleotides matching TRBD1. CDR3 size: 16 residues. V was clipped by 5 bases and J by 3 bases; unmatched bases: 10. CDR1 and CDR2 from the germline V gene are SGHVS and FNYEAQ. The CDR3: CASSPGQGPITDTQYF. The CDR3 nucleotides read TGTGCCAGCAGCCCCGGACAGGGACCTATTACAGATACGCAGTATTTT. Supplemented by reference TRBV7-6 and TRBJ2-3, the full variable domain reads GAGVSQSPRYKVTKRGQDVALRCDPISGHVSLYWYRQALGQGPEFLTYFNYEAQQDKSGLPNDRFSAERPEGSISTLTIQRTEQRDSAMYRCASSPGQGPITDTQYFGPGTRLTVL.

The chain couples TRBV6-5 to TRBJ1-3, with unresolved D. There are 15 residues in the CDR3. Per germline, CDR1 MNHEY and CDR2 SVGAGI. Trimming left V 2 bases short and J 9 bases short, with 17 bases between. The CDR3 loop is CASSYTDGSGGTIYF. In DNA, the CDR3 is TGTGCCAGCAGTTACACGGACGGATCGGGCGGCACCATATATTTT.

The genes are TRBV12-5 and TRBJ2-5; D is ambiguous. Germline CDR1 LGHNT, CDR2 FRNRAP. V shed 0 bases and J shed 4 bases, with 9 bases lying between them. The CDR3 extends over 14 amino acids. CDR3 sequence: CASGLVPPSETQYF. CDR3 coding DNA: TGTGCTAGTGGTTTGGTACCCCCCTCAGAGACCCAGTACTTC.

V usage is TRBV2 and J usage is TRBJ2-3; TRBD2 matches 9 bases. With V trimmed by 7 bases and J by 1 base, 6 bases remained unmatched. The length of the CDR3 is 15 residues. Germline CDR1 is SNHLY and CDR2 is FYNNEI. CDR3 sequence reads: CASTAASGGTDTQYF. The CDR3, as DNA: TGTGCCAGCACCGCGGCTAGCGGGGGCACAGATACGCAGTATTTT.

The CDR3 DNA sequence: TGTGCCAGTTCAGAGGTCTCTGGAAACACCATATATTTT. As protein: CASSEVSGNTIYF. This sequence joins TRBV6-5 and TRBJ1-3; no firm D call. V was pared by 9 bases and J by 0 bases, with 9 bases between. CDR3 length equals 13 residues. CDR1 MNHEY and CDR2 SVGAGI come from the germline V gene.

The chain combines TRBV4-1 with TRBJ1-1, with 10 positions matching TRBD1. V lost 7 bases, J lost 4 bases, and 12 bases stayed unmatched. Germline CDR1 reads MGHRA; CDR2 reads YSYEKL. The CDR3 runs to 16 residues. The CDR3 is CASTLNRQGAGTEAFF. The CDR3, as DNA: TGCGCCAGCACCCTAAACCGACAGGGGGCCGGCACTGAAGCTTTCTTT.

For the CDR3, the DNA is TGTGCCAGCAGACTACAGGGGGCCTATGGCTACACCTTC. Translation: CASRLQGAYGYTF. V usage is TRBV7-9 and J usage is TRBJ1-2; 9 bases are shared with TRBD1. Germline loops: CDR1 SEHNR, CDR2 FQNEAQ (reference sequence). The CDR3 consists of 13 residues. Unmatched junction bases numbered 3, after V lost 6 bases and J lost 4 bases.

The gene calls are TRBV27 and TRBJ2-5, with D perhaps matching TRBD1 (6 bases). The CDR3 is made up of 15 amino acids. Trimming took off 3 bases at V and 2 bases at J, with 13 bases between the two ends. Germline values: CDR1 MNHEY, CDR2 SMNVEV (reference sequence). DNA for the CDR3: TGTGCCAGCAGTTTTCTCCCGGACAGACAAGAGACCCAGTACTTC. Its protein product is CASSFLPDRQETQYF.